The TCR beta chain under discussion was sequenced for a study of shared clonotypes between healthy human individuals. Germline V CDR1 and CDR2: SQVTM, ANQGSEA. V was cut by 6 bases and J by 7 bases, with 13 bases left in between. The CDR3 loop spans 11 amino acids. Some clones are missing from TCRdb's copy, which holds only in-frame ones; the method was immunoSEQ multiplex PCR. This sample has a few million clones, with 93% found just once. Regarding the study as a whole: Non-shared clonotypes showed lower generation probabilities than clonotypes common to all four donors.

Division of CD4+ cells produced a CD45RA+ naive subset and a CD45RA-negative memory subset. As concerns this clone: The antigen is not known.

V is TRBV29-1 and J is TRBJ2-7; D is undetermined. The TCR originated in a man aged 18 to 35 in good health. Some clones in this sample may be carry-over from other donors' samples. The sequencing input was naive CD4+ T cells from PBMCs. Subset in this sample: CD45RA+ positively selected. Written as DNA, the CDR3 is TGCAGCGTGCAACTACCTGCGGAGCAGTACTTC. Protein sequence: CSVQLPAEQYF.